These T cell receptor beta chains were read from a single sample in a study of blood T cell repertoires in COVID-19. The table came from immunoSEQ multiplex PCR; TCRdb's copy has only in-frame clones and leaves some out. The sample includes 120,000 to 150,000 clones, over 70% of them seen just once. The sample taken for sequencing was peripheral blood. All receptors come from an older man with acute or convalescent COVID-19. Both conserved end residues are part of each CDR3. Each record gives: J gene, V gene, D gene, clone size, CDR3 DNA, CDR3 protein. D genes are given only for firm matches. Clone size is shown for a subset of rows, as once, few, many or a class of expanded clone.

j_call: TRBJ1-1
v_call: TRBV28
d_call: NA
clone_size: once
cdr3_nt: TGTGCCAGCACTCCTGAATCCCGGGAAGCTTTCTTT
cdr3_aa: CASTPESREAFF

j_call: TRBJ1-2
v_call: TRBV6-6
d_call: NA
clone_size: NA
cdr3_nt: TGTGCCAGCAGTTACGGCTCAGGGGTTACTAACTATGGCTACACCTTC
cdr3_aa: CASSYGSGVTNYGYTF

j_call: TRBJ2-3
v_call: TRBV5-1
d_call: TRBD1
clone_size: NA
cdr3_nt: TGCGCCAGCAGCTCCAGGGTTGGGGACAGAGCACAGACTGGTACGCAGTATTTT
cdr3_aa: CASSSRVGDRAQTGTQYF

j_call: TRBJ2-1
v_call: TRBV6-5
d_call: TRBD2
clone_size: NA
cdr3_nt: TGTGCCAGCATTAGCGGGACGATCTACAATGAGCAGTTCTTC
cdr3_aa: CASISGTIYNEQFF

j_call: TRBJ2-5
v_call: TRBV2
d_call: NA
clone_size: NA
cdr3_nt: TGTGCCAGCAGTGAAAGGGGGTATTTCGAGACCCAGTACTTC
cdr3_aa: CASSERGYFETQYF

j_call: TRBJ1-5
v_call: TRBV6-5
d_call: TRBD1
clone_size: once
cdr3_nt: TGTGCCAGCAGGCGGGACAGAGGCAATCAGCCCCAGCATTTT
cdr3_aa: CASRRDRGNQPQHF

j_call: TRBJ1-2
v_call: TRBV6-4
d_call: TRBD1
clone_size: NA
cdr3_nt: TGTGCCAGCAGCCCCGGGACAGGGGTCGGCGGCTACACCTTC
cdr3_aa: CASSPGTGVGGYTF

j_call: TRBJ1-4
v_call: TRBV5-8
d_call: TRBD1
clone_size: NA
cdr3_nt: TGTGCCAGCAGCCCGGACAGGGTTAGTGAAAAACTGTTTTTT
cdr3_aa: CASSPDRVSEKLFF

j_call: TRBJ2-3
v_call: TRBV7-2
d_call: NA
clone_size: NA
cdr3_nt: TGTGCCAGCAGCGGCCGGGTCCACACAGATACGCAGTATTTT
cdr3_aa: CASSGRVHTDTQYF

j_call: TRBJ2-5
v_call: TRBV19
d_call: TRBD1
clone_size: NA
cdr3_nt: TGTGCCAGTTCGGACAGGGGGCGAGAGACCCAGTACTTC
cdr3_aa: CASSDRGRETQYF

j_call: TRBJ2-5
v_call: TRBV4-2
d_call: TRBD2
clone_size: NA
cdr3_nt: TGTGCCAGCAGCCAAGATCGGGGCACTAGCGGGCGAGAGACCCAGTACTTC
cdr3_aa: CASSQDRGTSGRETQYF

j_call: TRBJ2-1
v_call: TRBV30
d_call: NA
clone_size: NA
cdr3_nt: TGTGCCTGGAGTGTACGAAGGGGTTCCTACAATGAGCAGTTCTTC
cdr3_aa: CAWSVRRGSYNEQFF

j_call: TRBJ1-1
v_call: TRBV7-8
d_call: TRBD1
clone_size: NA
cdr3_nt: TGTGCCAGCAGCTTAACAGGGGTTACTGAAGCTTTCTTT
cdr3_aa: CASSLTGVTEAFF

j_call: TRBJ2-3
v_call: TRBV10-2
d_call: NA
clone_size: NA
cdr3_nt: TGCGCCTCAAGGGGCGGGATTTGGCCAGATACGCAGTATTTT
cdr3_aa: CASRGGIWPDTQYF

j_call: TRBJ1-2
v_call: TRBV7-9
d_call: TRBD1
clone_size: NA
cdr3_nt: TGTGCCAGCAGCGGGATGGAGGGGGCGCGAGGCTACACCTTC
cdr3_aa: CASSGMEGARGYTF

j_call: TRBJ2-2
v_call: TRBV28
d_call: NA
clone_size: NA
cdr3_nt: TGTGCCAGCAGTCGGGACTGGACGGCCGGGGAGCTGTTTTTT
cdr3_aa: CASSRDWTAGELFF

j_call: TRBJ1-4
v_call: TRBV13
d_call: NA
clone_size: NA
cdr3_nt: TGTGCCAGCAGCTTAGGCAGTCGAGGAAAACTGTTTTTT
cdr3_aa: CASSLGSRGKLFF

j_call: TRBJ2-5
v_call: TRBV19
d_call: NA
clone_size: NA
cdr3_nt: TGTGCCAGTAGTATTCAGGGGTTCCAAGAGACCCAGTACTTC
cdr3_aa: CASSIQGFQETQYF

j_call: TRBJ1-5
v_call: TRBV7-9
d_call: NA
clone_size: NA
cdr3_nt: TGTGCCAGCAGCTTAGCCGGTTCCAATCAGCCCCAGCATTTT
cdr3_aa: CASSLAGSNQPQHF

j_call: TRBJ2-1
v_call: TRBV12-3/TRBV12-4
d_call: TRBD2
clone_size: NA
cdr3_nt: TGTGCCAGCAGGGAGCGGGGTGAGCAGTTCTTC
cdr3_aa: CASRERGEQFF

j_call: TRBJ2-1
v_call: TRBV7-2
d_call: NA
clone_size: NA
cdr3_nt: TGTGCCAGCAGCCCCCCCGAGTTGGGGAGCTCCTACAATGAGCAGTTCTTC
cdr3_aa: CASSPPELGSSYNEQFF

j_call: TRBJ2-5
v_call: TRBV5-4
d_call: TRBD2
clone_size: NA
cdr3_nt: TGTGCCAGCAGCTTGAGTCTAGCGGGGGTGTCATGGCGTAACCAAGAGACCCAGTACTTC
cdr3_aa: CASSLSLAGVSWRNQETQYF